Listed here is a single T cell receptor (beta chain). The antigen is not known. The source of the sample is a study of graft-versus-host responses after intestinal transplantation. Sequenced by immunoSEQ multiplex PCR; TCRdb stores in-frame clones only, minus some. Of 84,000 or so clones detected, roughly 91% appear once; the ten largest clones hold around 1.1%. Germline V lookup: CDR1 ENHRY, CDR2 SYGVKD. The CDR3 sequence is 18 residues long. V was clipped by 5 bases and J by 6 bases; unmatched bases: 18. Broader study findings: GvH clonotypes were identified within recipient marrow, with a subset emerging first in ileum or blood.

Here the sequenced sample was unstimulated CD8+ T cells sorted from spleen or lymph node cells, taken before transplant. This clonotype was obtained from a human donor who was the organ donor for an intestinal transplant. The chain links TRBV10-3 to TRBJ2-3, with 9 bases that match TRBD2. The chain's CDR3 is CAISWTVRGGRAVDTQYF. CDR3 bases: TGTGCCATCAGTTGGACGGTTCGGGGCGGGAGGGCGGTCGATACGCAGTATTTT.